This T cell receptor (beta chain) was sequenced during a study of tissue T cells after allogeneic stem cell transplantation. Whole-study findings and limits: Motif-based clustering found tissue-specific repertoire signatures shared across patients, though few clones were shared. Only a limited share of tissue TCRs appeared in blood or spleen. Limitations included a small, clinically heterogeneous cohort and limited sampling depth.

Of note for this clone: Antigen: not known. Gene names are mouse gene names. The read is 1 residue too short to cover the CDR3 end, so that end is filled in from the germline J gene.

CDR3 sequences, V/J genes, frequencies and template counts came from survey-depth TCRbeta sequencing. Sequencing used immunoSEQ multiplex PCR; TCRdb keeps in-frame clones, though not all of them. The sample holds about 21,000 clones, roughly three quarters seen once. The germline gives CDR1 LGHDT, CDR2 YNNKQL (reference sequence). Trimming took 5 bases from V and 7 from J; bases not matched to a gene: 5. This CDR3 is 14 amino acids long. The rearrangement links TRBV4 to TRBJ2-5, with 11 positions matching TRBD1. This receptor was taken from a female BALB/c mouse in good health. Strain MHC haplotype: H2-d. The sequencing sample was made of blood. The part of the CDR3 DNA that was read is TGTGCCAGCAGCCACGGACAGGGGGCATACACCCAGTAC. The encoded protein is CASSHGQGAYTQY. The whole CDR3 protein is CASSHGQGAYTQYF.